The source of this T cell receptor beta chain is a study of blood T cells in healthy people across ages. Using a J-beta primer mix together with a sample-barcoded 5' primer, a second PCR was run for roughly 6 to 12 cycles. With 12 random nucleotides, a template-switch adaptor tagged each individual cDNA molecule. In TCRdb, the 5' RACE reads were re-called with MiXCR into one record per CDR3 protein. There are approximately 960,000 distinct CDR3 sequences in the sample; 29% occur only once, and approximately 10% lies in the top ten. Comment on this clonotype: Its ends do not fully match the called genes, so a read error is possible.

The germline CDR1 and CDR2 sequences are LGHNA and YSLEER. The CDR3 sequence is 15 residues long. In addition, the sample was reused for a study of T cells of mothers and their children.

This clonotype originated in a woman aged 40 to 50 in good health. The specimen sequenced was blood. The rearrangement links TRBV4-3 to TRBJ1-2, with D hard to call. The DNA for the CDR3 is TGCGCCAGCAGCCAAGATAGTGTAGAGTCTTATGACTACACCTTC. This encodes CASSQDSVESYDYTF.